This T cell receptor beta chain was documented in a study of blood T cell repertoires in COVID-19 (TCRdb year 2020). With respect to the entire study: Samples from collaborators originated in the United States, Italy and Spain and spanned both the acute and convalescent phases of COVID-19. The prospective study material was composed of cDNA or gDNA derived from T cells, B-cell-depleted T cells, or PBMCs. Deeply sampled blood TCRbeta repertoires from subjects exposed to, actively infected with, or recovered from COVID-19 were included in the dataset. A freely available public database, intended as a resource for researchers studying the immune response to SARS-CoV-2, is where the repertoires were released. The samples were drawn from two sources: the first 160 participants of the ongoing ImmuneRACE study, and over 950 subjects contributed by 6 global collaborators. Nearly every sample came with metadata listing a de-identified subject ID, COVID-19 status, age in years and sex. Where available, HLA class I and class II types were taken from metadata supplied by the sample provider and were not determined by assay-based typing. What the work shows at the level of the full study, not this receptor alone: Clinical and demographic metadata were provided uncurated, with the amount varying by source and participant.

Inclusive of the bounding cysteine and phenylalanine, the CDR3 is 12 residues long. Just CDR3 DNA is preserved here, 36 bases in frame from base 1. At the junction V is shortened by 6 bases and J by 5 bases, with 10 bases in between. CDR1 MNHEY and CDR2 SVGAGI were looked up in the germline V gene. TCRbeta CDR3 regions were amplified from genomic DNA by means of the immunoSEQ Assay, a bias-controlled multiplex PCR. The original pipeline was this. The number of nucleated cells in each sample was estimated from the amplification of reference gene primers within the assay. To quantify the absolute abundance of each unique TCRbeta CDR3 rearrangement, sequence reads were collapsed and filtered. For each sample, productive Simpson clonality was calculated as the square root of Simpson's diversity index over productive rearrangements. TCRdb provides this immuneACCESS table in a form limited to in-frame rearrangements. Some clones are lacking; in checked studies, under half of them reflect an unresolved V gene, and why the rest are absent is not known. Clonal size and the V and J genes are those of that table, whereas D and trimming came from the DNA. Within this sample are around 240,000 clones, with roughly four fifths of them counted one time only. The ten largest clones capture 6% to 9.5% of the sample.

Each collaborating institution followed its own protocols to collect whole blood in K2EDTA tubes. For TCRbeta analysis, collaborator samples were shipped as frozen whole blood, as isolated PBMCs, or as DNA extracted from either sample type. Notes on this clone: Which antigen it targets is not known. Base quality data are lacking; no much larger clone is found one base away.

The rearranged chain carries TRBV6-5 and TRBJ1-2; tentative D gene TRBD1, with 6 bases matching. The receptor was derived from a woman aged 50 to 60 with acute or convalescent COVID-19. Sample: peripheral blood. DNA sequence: TGTGCCAGCAGCGGGGGGCGGTATGGCTACACCTTC. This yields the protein CASSGGRYGYTF.